Below are 30 T cell receptor beta chains sequenced from a single sample in a study of blood T cell repertoires in COVID-19. Some clones are missing from TCRdb's copy, which holds only in-frame ones; the method was immunoSEQ multiplex PCR. The table lists under 300,000 clones, roughly 80% of them singletons. The sample consisted of peripheral blood. All receptors come from a woman under 30 with acute or convalescent COVID-19.

The gene calls are TRBV4-3 and TRBJ1-3, with D possibly being TRBD1 (6 bases). V gave up 1 base and J gave up 0 bases, with 13 bases separating them. From germline, CDR1 is LGHNA and CDR2 YSLEER. The CDR3 runs 17 residues. CDR3 sequence reads: CASSQALGRGSGNTIYF. In DNA, the CDR3 is TGCGCCAGCAGCCAAGCTCTGGGCAGGGGCTCTGGAAACACCATATATTTT.

The CDR3 coding sequence is TGCGCCCCCGAAGCCCGTCCGAACACCGGGGAGCTGTTTTTT. This codes for CAPEARPNTGELFF. J is TRBJ2-2 and V is TRBV10-2; D is ambiguous. The V gene lost 11 bases and the J gene lost 0 bases, with 13 bases spanning the gap. The CDR3 is 14 amino acids. Germline V gene lookup returns CDR1 WSHSY and CDR2 SAAADI.

This rearrangement joins TRBV7-6 to TRBJ1-3, with 9 bases identical to TRBD1. The CDR3 is 17 amino acids. Germline V gene sequence: CDR1 SGHVS, CDR2 FNYEAQ. V was clipped by 7 bases and J by 0 bases; unmatched bases: 10. For the CDR3, the DNA is TGTGCCAGCACCGTCGGTGGGACAGGGAGCTCTGGAAACACCATATATTTT. Encoded protein: CASTVGGTGSSGNTIYF.

The V call is TRBV7-9, the J call TRBJ2-3, with 7 bases matching TRBD2. This CDR3 contains 13 residues. In germline, CDR1 is SEHNR, CDR2 FQNEAQ (reference sequence). The trim removed 5 bases at V and 3 bases at J, leaving 2 bases unmatched. The CDR3 spells CASSRDYTDTQYF. Written as DNA, the CDR3 is TGTGCCAGCAGCCGGGACTATACAGATACGCAGTATTTT.

The chain links TRBV6-5 to TRBJ1-5; 8 nucleotides line up with TRBD1. The CDR3 runs to 15 residues. After removal of 6 bases from V and 2 bases from J, the junction contained 6 bases not matched to a gene. Per the germline V gene, CDR1 is MNHEY and CDR2 is SVGAGI. The DNA of the CDR3 is TGTGCCAGCAGCCAGACAGGGGAGGGCAATCAGCCCCAGCATTTT. Translated, it gives CASSQTGEGNQPQHF.

The CDR3 DNA reads TGTGCCAGCAGTTTAACGGCTAGCGGCACAGATACGCAGTATTTT. Protein product: CASSLTASGTDTQYF. The chain couples TRBV28 to TRBJ2-3, with a possible D match to TRBD2 (6 bases). V was clipped by 2 bases and J by 1 base, with 10 bases between them. CDR1 is MDHEN and CDR2 is SYDVKM in the germline V gene. The CDR3 is made up of 15 amino acids.

The chain carries TRBV11-2 and TRBJ2-1, with TRBD2 matching 10 bases. After removal of 4 bases from V and 8 bases from J, the junction contained 8 bases not matched to a gene. This CDR3 contains 15 residues. Germline values: CDR1 SGHAT, CDR2 FQNNGV. CDR3 nucleotides: TGTGCCAGCAGCTCTAGCGGGAGTGGTGTCGATGAGCAGTTCTTC. This sequence encodes CASSSSGSGVDEQFF.

The V gene is TRBV4-3, the J gene TRBJ1-2; D remains ambiguous. The length of the CDR3 is 16 residues. The V end lost 0 bases, the J end lost 3 bases, and 14 bases lay between the germline ends. Germline V gene data show CDR1 as LGHNA and CDR2 as YSLEER. CDR3 sequence (DNA): TGCGCCAGCAGCCAAGATGCCCCGTTAACGGACTATGGCTACACCTTC. It is translated as CASSQDAPLTDYGYTF.

The chain couples TRBV5-5 to TRBJ1-1, with TRBD1 matching over 7 bases. The CDR3 spans 16 residues. The V gene's germline CDR1 is SGHKS and CDR2 YYEKEE (reference sequence). V shed 3 bases and J 0 bases; nucleotides not matched to a gene: 8. CDR3 sequence: CASSWVGTVVNTEAFF. The CDR3 DNA is TGTGCCAGCAGCTGGGTCGGGACAGTAGTGAACACTGAAGCTTTCTTT.

This sequence joins TRBV7-9 and TRBJ2-7; a weak D match, TRBD1 (6 bases). CDR1 SEHNR and CDR2 FQNEAQ come from the germline V gene (reference sequence). The CDR3 totals 18 residues. The germline V and J ends were trimmed by 5 bases and 4 bases, with 27 bases remaining between them. CDR3 in amino acids: CASSNIDWGPPHIYEQYF. In nucleotides, the CDR3 is TGTGCCAGCAGCAATATTGACTGGGGGCCCCCCCATATATACGAGCAGTACTTC.

The chain carries TRBV19 and TRBJ2-3; a weak D match, TRBD2 (5 bases). Trimming cost V 0 bases and J 3 bases, with 13 bases left between them. The CDR3 covers 16 residues. Germline CDR1 reads LNHDA; CDR2 reads SQIVND (reference sequence). The CDR3 nucleotides read TGTGCCAGTAGTATAGATGAGGGATTGAGAACAGATACGCAGTATTTT. Its translation: CASSIDEGLRTDTQYF. The whole variable domain, filled in from reference TRBV19 and TRBJ2-3, reads DGGITQSPKYLFRKEGQNVTLSCEQNLNHDAMYWYRQDPGQGLRLIYYSQIVNDFQKGDIAEGYSVSREKKESFPLTVTSAQKNPTAFYLCASSIDEGLRTDTQYFGPGTRLTVL.

V is TRBV7-8 and J is TRBJ2-7, with 10 bases aligning to TRBD2. V lost 1 base, J lost 2 bases, and 5 bases stayed unmatched. The V gene's germline CDR1 is SGHVS and CDR2 FQNEAQ. This CDR3 region has 16 residues. CDR3 sequence (DNA): TGTGCCAGCAGCTTAGGAGCTAGCGGGGGAACCTACGAGCAGTACTTC. It translates to CASSLGASGGTYEQYF.

The rearrangement uses TRBV12-3 or TRBV12-4 and TRBJ2-7; weak D call: TRBD2 (6 bases). The V and J ends lost 3 bases and 4 bases respectively, with 10 bases between them. The CDR3 is 13 amino acids. Written as DNA, the CDR3 is TGTGCCAGCAGTTTGGGACTTCAGTACGAGCAGTACTTC. Protein sequence: CASSLGLQYEQYF.

The chain uses TRBV19 and TRBJ1-4; perhaps TRBD1 as D (5 bases). The CDR3 contains 14 residues. Trimming removed 3 bases from V and 8 bases from J, with 13 bases in between. In germline, CDR1 is LNHDA, CDR2 SQIVND (reference sequence). The DNA for the CDR3 is TGTGCCAGTAGTATTGGAGGGGTCACAGAAAAACTGTTTTTT. This translates into CASSIGGVTEKLFF.

The chain links TRBV6-1 to TRBJ2-4; TRBD2 matches 10 bases. The CDR3 covers 18 residues. Germline CDR1 reads MNHNS; CDR2 reads SASEGT. Unmatched junction bases numbered 12, after V lost 0 bases and J lost 7 bases. This chain's CDR3 is CASSEAGLLAGEENIQYF. The CDR3, as DNA: TGTGCCAGCAGTGAAGCGGGCCTCCTAGCGGGAGAAGAGAACATTCAGTACTTC.

This clone was detected only once. The rearrangement joins TRBV7-6 to TRBJ2-5; 7 bases map to TRBD1. This CDR3 is 15 amino acids long. CDR1 is SGHVS and CDR2 is FNYEAQ in the germline V gene. The junction had 7 bases not matched to a gene; V was cut back by 1 base and J by 5 bases. The CDR3 DNA reads TGTGCCAGCAGCTTAGTCTTCGACAGGGTTGAGACCCAGTACTTC. Protein: CASSLVFDRVETQYF.

The chain joins TRBV7-9 to TRBJ1-1; possible D gene TRBD1, 6 bases. The CDR3 contains 15 residues. Germline V gene sequence: CDR1 SEHNR, CDR2 FQNEAQ (reference sequence). V was trimmed by 1 base and J by 4 bases, leaving 13 bases between them. The DNA of the CDR3 is TGTGCCAGCAGCTTAGGACGGGGGGCAGGCACTGAAGCTTTCTTT. Translating it yields CASSLGRGAGTEAFF.

This clone was detected only once. The V gene is TRBV7-9, the J gene TRBJ2-2; perhaps TRBD2 as D (6 bases). V was shortened by 8 bases and J by 7 bases, with 23 bases between the two germline ends. Per germline, CDR1 SEHNR and CDR2 FQNEAQ (reference sequence). The CDR3 spans 16 residues. This CDR3 is CASRNLAGFSGGELFF. CDR3 coding DNA: TGTGCCAGCCGAAACTTGGCGGGATTTTCTGGCGGGGAGCTGTTTTTT.

The J gene is TRBJ2-2, the V gene TRBV19, with D perhaps matching TRBD2 (5 bases). This CDR3 has 15 amino acids. Germline values: CDR1 LNHDA, CDR2 SQIVND (reference sequence). V was shortened by 6 bases and J by 1 base, with 12 bases between the two germline ends. The CDR3 DNA sequence: TGTGCCAGTAGCCCTGAGCGGCTGAACACCGGGGAGCTGTTTTTT. Translated: CASSPERLNTGELFF.

The V gene is TRBV5-1, the J gene TRBJ2-5; 8 positions agree with TRBD1. The length of the CDR3 is 15 residues. Germline V gives CDR1 SGHRS, CDR2 YFSETQ. V lost 1 base, J lost 4 bases, and 6 bases stayed unmatched. Here the CDR3 DNA reads TGCGCCAGCAGCTTGCCGCGACAGGGGAGAGAGACCCAGTACTTC. Protein product: CASSLPRQGRETQYF.

This clone was detected only a few times. This chain uses TRBV29-1 with TRBJ1-1; tentatively, D is TRBD1 (6 bases). The CDR3 contains 13 residues. Germline V gene lookup returns CDR1 SQVTM and CDR2 ANQGSEA. Trimming left V 3 bases short and J 0 bases short, with 8 bases between. The CDR3, as DNA: TGCAGCGTTGATGGGGGCTTGAACACTGAAGCTTTCTTT. Translated, it gives CSVDGGLNTEAFF.

This chain uses TRBV5-8 with TRBJ1-1; the D is unclear. Looked up from germline, CDR1 is SGHTS and CDR2 is YDEGEE. Trimming pared 6 bases from V and 6 bases from J, leaving 15 bases between. The CDR3 contains 13 residues. The CDR3 coding sequence is TGTGCCAGCATGGAGCGTCGGTATGCTGAAGCTTTCTTT. Protein sequence: CASMERRYAEAFF.

This chain links TRBV11-2 with TRBJ2-1; D call uncertain. The ends were cut back, 1 base at V and 6 bases at J, with 4 bases in the middle. Germline CDR1 reads SGHAT; CDR2 reads FQNNGV. The CDR3 is 12 amino acids. CDR3 DNA sequence: TGTGCCAGCAGCTTAGCGGGCAATGAGCAGTTCTTC. This codes for CASSLAGNEQFF.

V gene TRBV7-2 combines with J gene TRBJ2-7, with D perhaps TRBD2 (5 bases). Germline lookup yields CDR1 SGHTA and CDR2 FQGNSA. V was trimmed by 1 base and J by 2 bases, leaving 12 bases between them. The CDR3 contains 15 residues. Here the CDR3 reads CASSLGTLQAYEQYF. The CDR3 DNA is TGTGCCAGCAGCTTAGGGACTCTCCAGGCCTACGAGCAGTACTTC.

CDR3 nucleotide sequence: TGTGCCAGCAGTTCAGGGGACAGGAAAAACTATGGCTACACCTTC. The encoded protein is CASSSGDRKNYGYTF. This chain links TRBV28 with TRBJ1-2; 8 nucleotides line up with TRBD1. The V segment lost 4 bases and the J segment 2 bases; nucleotides outside the gene matches: 6. Looked up from germline, CDR1 is MDHEN and CDR2 is SYDVKM. This CDR3 spans 15 amino acids.

The V and J genes are TRBV19 and TRBJ2-3, with 7 bases identical to TRBD2. Germline V lookup: CDR1 LNHDA, CDR2 SQIVND (reference sequence). The ends lost 7 bases at V and 0 bases at J; junction bases unmatched: 7. The CDR3 is 15 residues long. The CDR3 protein is CASKGLAVSTDTQYF. Written as DNA, the CDR3 is TGTGCCAGTAAGGGGCTAGCGGTTAGCACAGATACGCAGTATTTT.

The rearrangement uses TRBV6-5 and TRBJ1-1, with TRBD1 identical over 9 bases. V lost 0 bases, J lost 4 bases, and 6 bases stayed unmatched. The CDR3 is made up of 16 amino acids. Germline loops: CDR1 MNHEY, CDR2 SVGAGI. CDR3 protein: CASSYSLGQGVTEAFF. CDR3 nucleotides: TGTGCCAGCAGTTACTCGCTGGGACAGGGTGTCACTGAAGCTTTCTTT.

This rearrangement joins TRBV4-1 to TRBJ2-7; D gene uncertain. Trimming took off 0 bases at V and 0 bases at J, with 9 bases between the two ends. CDR3 length equals 15 residues. Germline assignment: CDR1 MGHRA and CDR2 YSYEKL. CDR3 in DNA: TGCGCCAGCAGCCAAGATCAGCGTCCCTCCTACGAGCAGTACTTC. Translating it yields CASSQDQRPSYEQYF.

On this clone: The sample carries other DNA sequences with the same CDR3. This sequence joins TRBV7-2 and TRBJ1-2; D remains ambiguous. CDR3 length equals 12 residues. Germline CDR1 reads SGHTA; CDR2 reads FQGNSA. The ends were cut back, 1 base at V and 8 bases at J, with 8 bases in the middle. The CDR3 DNA is TGTGCCAGCAGCTTAGGGCCGGGAGGCTACACCTTC. It is translated as CASSLGPGGYTF.

CDR3 in amino acids: CASRLGGRGGSNEQFF. CDR3 nucleotide sequence: TGTGCCAGCAGGCTTGGCGGGAGGGGGGGATCCAATGAGCAGTTCTTC. This chain uses TRBV7-8 with TRBJ2-1, with 9 positions matching TRBD2. The trim removed 6 bases at V and 6 bases at J, leaving 12 bases unmatched. Germline-derived CDR1 and CDR2 are SGHVS and FQNEAQ. The CDR3 contains 16 residues.